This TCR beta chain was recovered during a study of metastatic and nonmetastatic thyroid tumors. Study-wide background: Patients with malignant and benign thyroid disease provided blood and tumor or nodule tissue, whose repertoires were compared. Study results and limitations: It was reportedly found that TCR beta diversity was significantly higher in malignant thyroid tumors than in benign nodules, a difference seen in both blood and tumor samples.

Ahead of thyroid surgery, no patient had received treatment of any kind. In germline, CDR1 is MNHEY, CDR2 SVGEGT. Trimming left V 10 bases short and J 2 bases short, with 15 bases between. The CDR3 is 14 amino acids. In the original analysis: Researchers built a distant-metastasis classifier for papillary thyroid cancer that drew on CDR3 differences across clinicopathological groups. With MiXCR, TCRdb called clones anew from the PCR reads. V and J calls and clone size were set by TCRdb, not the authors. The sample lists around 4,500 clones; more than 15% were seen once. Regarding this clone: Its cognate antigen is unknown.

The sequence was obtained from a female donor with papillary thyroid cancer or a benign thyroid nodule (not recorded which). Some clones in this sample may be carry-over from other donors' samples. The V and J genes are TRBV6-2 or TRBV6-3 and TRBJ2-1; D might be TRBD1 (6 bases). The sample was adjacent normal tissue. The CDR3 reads CAIKWTETYNEQFF. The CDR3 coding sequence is TGTGCCATCAAGTGGACAGAAACCTACAATGAGCAGTTCTTC.